The rows below give T cell receptor beta chains drawn from one sample of a study of beta chain features in type 1 diabetes. Using immunoSEQ multiplex PCR, the repertoire was profiled, and TCRdb retains in-frame clones only, with some absent. The sample includes 310,000 or so clones, about 15% seen only once; the top ten take around 0.015%. The specimen was naive CD4+ T cells from blood. These TCRs come from a man aged 18 to 29 with type 1 diabetes. The CDR3 runs from the conserved cysteine through the conserved F or W. Each record gives: D gene, V gene, clone size, J gene, CDR3 DNA, CDR3 protein. D genes are given only for firm matches. Clone sizes are given selectively: once, few, many, or a class where the clone is expanded.

>TRBD2|TRBV5-1|.|TRBJ2-5
TGCGCCAGCAGCTCTAGCGGGAGTGGGGAGACCCAGTACTTC
CASSSSGSGETQYF
>TRBD2|TRBV28|.|TRBJ2-5
TGTGCCAGCAGTTCCCCGGGAGGGGGAGGAGAGACCCAGTACTTC
CASSSPGGGGETQYF
>.|TRBV5-1|.|TRBJ2-5
TGCGCCAGCAGCTTCCAGCCCGGGGAGGAGACCCAGTACTTC
CASSFQPGEETQYF
>.|TRBV2|.|TRBJ2-5
TGTGCCAGCAGTGAAGTGGGGCCACGGACCGGGGAGACCCAGTACTTC
CASSEVGPRTGETQYF
>TRBD2|TRBV11-2|.|TRBJ2-3
TGTGCCAGCAGCTCCCCGCGGGGGGGCAGGACAGATACGCAGTATTTT
CASSSPRGGRTDTQYF
>.|TRBV4-1|few|TRBJ2-3
TGCGCCAGCAGCCAAGCCTGGCGCGGGAGCACAGATACGCAGTATTTT
CASSQAWRGSTDTQYF
>.|TRBV7-9|few|TRBJ2-7
TGTGCCAGCAGCCCAGGTACTGGACAGAGCTCCTACGAGCAGTACTTC
CASSPGTGQSSYEQYF
>.|TRBV27|few|TRBJ1-1
TGTGCCAGCAGTTTATCCTTTTCCGGGGGGACTGAAGCTTTCTTT
CASSLSFSGGTEAFF
>TRBD1|TRBV9|few|TRBJ1-1
TGTGCCAGCAGCCCCGGTGTGACAGGGAGAGGCACTGAAGCTTTCTTT
CASSPGVTGRGTEAFF
>TRBD2|TRBV4-3|.|TRBJ2-7
TGCGCCAGCAGCCAAGAGTCCCGACTAGCGGTGAACTACGAGCAGTACTTC
CASSQESRLAVNYEQYF
>TRBD1|TRBV28|few|TRBJ2-7
TGTGCCAGCAGTCTGCCGACAGGGAAGAACTACGAGCAGTACTTC
CASSLPTGKNYEQYF
>TRBD2|TRBV15|few|TRBJ2-5
TGTGCCACCAGCAGAGGGGCTAGCGGGGAAGAGACCCAGTACTTC
CATSRGASGEETQYF
>TRBD1|TRBV27|.|TRBJ2-1
TGTGCCAGCAGTTTATGGGGACAGGTGGGCAATGAGCAGTTCTTC
CASSLWGQVGNEQFF
>TRBD1|TRBV2|.|TRBJ2-7
TGTGCCAGCAGAGTAAGACAGGGGGCCTACGAGCAGTACTTC
CASRVRQGAYEQYF
>TRBD2|TRBV5-1|.|TRBJ2-1
TGCGCCAGCAGCCAACGGACTAGCGGGGGGACTGAGCAGTTCTTC
CASSQRTSGGTEQFF
>.|TRBV7-9|few|TRBJ1-2
TGTGCCAGCAGCTTAGAAACAGAAAACTATGGCTACACCTTC
CASSLETENYGYTF
>.|TRBV9|.|TRBJ1-3
TGTGCCAGCAGCGTAGTGGCAGGGTCTGGAAACACCATATATTTT
CASSVVAGSGNTIYF
>TRBD1|TRBV9|few|TRBJ2-5
TGTGCCAGCAGCGTAGCTCCCCAGGGGGCGGTCGAGACCCAGTACTTC
CASSVAPQGAVETQYF
>TRBD1|TRBV7-9|.|TRBJ1-2
TGTGCCAGCAGCCCCGGACAGGGTTCAAACTATGGCTACACCTTC
CASSPGQGSNYGYTF
>TRBD2|TRBV7-2|few|TRBJ2-7
TGTGCCAGCAGCTTACGGACTAGCGGGAGTGTGAGCTACGAGCAGTACTTC
CASSLRTSGSVSYEQYF
>TRBD2|TRBV5-5|few|TRBJ2-5
TGTGCCAGCAGCCCGGGACTAGCGGGAGACGAGACCCAGTACTTC
CASSPGLAGDETQYF
>.|TRBV7-2|few|TRBJ2-5
TGTGCCAGCAGCCCGACTTTCGGGGAGACCCAGTACTTC
CASSPTFGETQYF
>.|TRBV18|.|TRBJ1-1
TGTGCCAGCTCACCACTCAGGGGGAACACTGAAGCTTTCTTT
CASSPLRGNTEAFF
>TRBD1|TRBV5-6|few|TRBJ1-1
TGTGCCAGCAGCTTCGGGACAGGCCGCACTGAAGCTTTCTTT
CASSFGTGRTEAFF
>.|TRBV1|few|TRBJ2-5
TGCACCAGCAGCCAAGATTTCGGGACTAGATGCCAAGAGACCCAGTACTTC
CTSSQDFGTRCQETQYF
>.|TRBV9|.|TRBJ1-3
TGTGCCAGCAGCGTTACAGGGTTTGGAAACACCATATATTTT
CASSVTGFGNTIYF
>TRBD1|TRBV14|few|TRBJ1-2
TGTGCCAGCAGCCAAGGGGACAGGGCTAACTATGGCTACACCTTC
CASSQGDRANYGYTF
>TRBD2|TRBV7-9|.|TRBJ2-5
TGTGCCCTCGACCGGGCGGGGGGGCCGGGTCAAGAGACCCAGTACTTC
CALDRAGGPGQETQYF
>.|TRBV5-4|.|TRBJ2-6
TGTGCCAGCAGCTTGGTAACAGGGTCCTCTGGGGCCAACGTCCTGACTTTC
CASSLVTGSSGANVLTF
>.|TRBV5-4|.|TRBJ1-1
TGTGCCAGCAGCTTTAAAACAGGGAAAACTGAAGCTTTCTTT
CASSFKTGKTEAFF
>.|TRBV2|few|TRBJ1-1
TGTGCCAGCAGTGTCGGGGTAATGGGTGAAGCTTTCTTT
CASSVGVMGEAFF
>TRBD1|TRBV30|few|TRBJ1-2
TGTGCCTGGAGTTCCACCGACAGGGGAACGTATGGCTACACCTTC
CAWSSTDRGTYGYTF
>.|TRBV9|.|TRBJ2-2
TGTGCCAGCAGCGCCCGGACAGTACCAACCGGGGAGCTGTTTTTT
CASSARTVPTGELFF
>.|TRBV20-1|few|TRBJ2-1
TGCAGTGCTAATCGAGTCAATGAGCAGTTCTTC
CSANRVNEQFF
>TRBD2|TRBV7-9|few|TRBJ2-2
TGTGCCAGCAGCTTACTCAGCGGGAGGGGCACCGGGGAGCTGTTTTTT
CASSLLSGRGTGELFF
>TRBD2|TRBV5-4|.|TRBJ2-3
TGTGCCAGCAGCTTGCCGGTCGCGGGAGGGCCGGGAGATACGCAGTATTTT
CASSLPVAGGPGDTQYF
>.|TRBV5-1|.|TRBJ1-4
TGCGCCAGCAGCTTGGGAACAGAAGAAAAACTGTTTTTT
CASSLGTEEKLFF
>TRBD2|TRBV2|.|TRBJ2-1
TGTGCCAGCAGTGAGGGTCGCGGGACTAGCGGGGGAAGGTACAATGAGCAGTTCTTC
CASSEGRGTSGGRYNEQFF
>TRBD2|TRBV4-3|.|TRBJ2-1
TGCGCCAGCAGCCAAGTTGCGGGGGGGGCCTACAATGAGCAGTTCTTC
CASSQVAGGAYNEQFF
>.|TRBV5-8|.|TRBJ1-1
TGTGCCAGCAGCTGGCGGAGGGGGAACACTGAAGCTTTCTTT
CASSWRRGNTEAFF
>.|TRBV29-1|few|TRBJ2-1
TGCAGCGCCGGACTGCCCACTAGCTCCTACAATGAGCAGTTCTTC
CSAGLPTSSYNEQFF
>.|TRBV7-9|few|TRBJ1-1
TGTGCCAGCAGCCTACAGGGTATTCGGAACACTGAAGCTTTCTTT
CASSLQGIRNTEAFF
>.|TRBV15|few|TRBJ1-4
TGTGCCACCAGCACTTATGAAAAACTGTTTTTT
CATSTYEKLFF
>.|TRBV4-2|.|TRBJ2-1
TGTGCCAGCAGCCGCGCAGACTCCCGCTCCTACAATGAGCAGTTCTTC
CASSRADSRSYNEQFF
>TRBD2|TRBV10-3|.|TRBJ2-4
TGTGCCATCTCGCCTAGCGGGTCCCAAGTTGGGGCCAAAAACATTCAGTACTTC
CAISPSGSQVGAKNIQYF
>.|TRBV28|few|TRBJ1-1
TGTGCCAGCAGTTCCAGGGGAACTGAAGCTTTCTTT
CASSSRGTEAFF
>TRBD2|TRBV25-1|few|TRBJ2-3
TGTGCCACCCTATTAGGCGGGGGGTACACAGATACGCAGTATTTT
CATLLGGGYTDTQYF
>TRBD2|TRBV28|.|TRBJ2-1
TGTGCCAGCCTCGTCGAGCGGGGGGGCTTTGAGCAGTTCTTC
CASLVERGGFEQFF
>TRBD2|TRBV5-1|once|TRBJ2-7
TGCGCCAGCAGCTGGGGGGGGACTAGCGGGGACTCCTACGAGCAGTACTTC
CASSWGGTSGDSYEQYF
>TRBD1|TRBV29-1|.|TRBJ1-4
TGCAGCGTCCCAGAGGGGGCGAACAATGAAAAACTGTTTTTT
CSVPEGANNEKLFF
>TRBD1|TRBV28|few|TRBJ2-1
TGTGCCAGCAGTTTACAGGGACAGGGGGCATACAATGAGCAGTTCTTC
CASSLQGQGAYNEQFF
>TRBD1|TRBV4-3|few|TRBJ1-5
TGCGCCAGCAGCCGAGCAAGGACAGGCTCTCAGCCCCAGCATTTT
CASSRARTGSQPQHF
>TRBD2|TRBV12-5|.|TRBJ2-2
TGTGCTAGTGGTTTGCGGCTAGCGGGGAACACCGGGGAGCTGTTTTTT
CASGLRLAGNTGELFF